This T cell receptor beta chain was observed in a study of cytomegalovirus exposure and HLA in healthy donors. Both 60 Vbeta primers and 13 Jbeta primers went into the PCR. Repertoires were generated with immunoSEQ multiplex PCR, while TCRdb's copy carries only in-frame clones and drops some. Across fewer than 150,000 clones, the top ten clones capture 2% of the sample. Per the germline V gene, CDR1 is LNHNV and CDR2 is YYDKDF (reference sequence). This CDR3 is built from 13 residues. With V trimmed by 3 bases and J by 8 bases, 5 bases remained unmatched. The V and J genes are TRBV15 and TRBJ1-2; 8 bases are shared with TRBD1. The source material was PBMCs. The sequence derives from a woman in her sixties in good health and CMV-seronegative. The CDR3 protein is CATSRDRVAGYTF. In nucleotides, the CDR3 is TGTGCCACCAGCAGGGACAGGGTGGCCGGCTACACCTTC.